This T cell receptor (beta chain) came from a study of T cell repertoires in aging, cancer and after chemotherapy. As for the study in general: Patients with chronic lymphocytic leukemia were sampled before and after fludarabine- or bendamustine-based chemotherapy.

The germline CDR1 and CDR2 sequences are ENHRY and SYGVKD. The CDR3 consists of 14 residues. Trimming cost V 9 bases and J 2 bases; bases outside gene matches: 8. Points on this clonotype: Antigen specificity is unknown.

Rearranged V-D-J TRB sequences were amplified with a mixed TRB-A/B primer pool. MiXCR, applied by TCRdb to the multiplex PCR reads, yields one record per CDR3 protein. The sample gives around 380 distinct CDR3 sequences, 23% of which show up once; roughly 60% is in the top ten. The template was genomic DNA from peripheral blood, not RNA. Findings and limits, study-wide: In cancer patients, declining TCR diversity with age involved lost richness and lost evenness. Age-matched healthy donors had significantly more diverse, less clonal blood TCR repertoires than untreated cancer patients.

The chain links TRBV10-3 to TRBJ2-7; 9 bases agree with TRBD1. The TCR was taken from a human donor with a blood cancer. Sequencing used blood. Written as DNA, the CDR3 is TGTGCCATGGGACAGGGAAGTAGGCCCTACGAGCAGTACTTC. This gives the protein CAMGQGSRPYEQYF.